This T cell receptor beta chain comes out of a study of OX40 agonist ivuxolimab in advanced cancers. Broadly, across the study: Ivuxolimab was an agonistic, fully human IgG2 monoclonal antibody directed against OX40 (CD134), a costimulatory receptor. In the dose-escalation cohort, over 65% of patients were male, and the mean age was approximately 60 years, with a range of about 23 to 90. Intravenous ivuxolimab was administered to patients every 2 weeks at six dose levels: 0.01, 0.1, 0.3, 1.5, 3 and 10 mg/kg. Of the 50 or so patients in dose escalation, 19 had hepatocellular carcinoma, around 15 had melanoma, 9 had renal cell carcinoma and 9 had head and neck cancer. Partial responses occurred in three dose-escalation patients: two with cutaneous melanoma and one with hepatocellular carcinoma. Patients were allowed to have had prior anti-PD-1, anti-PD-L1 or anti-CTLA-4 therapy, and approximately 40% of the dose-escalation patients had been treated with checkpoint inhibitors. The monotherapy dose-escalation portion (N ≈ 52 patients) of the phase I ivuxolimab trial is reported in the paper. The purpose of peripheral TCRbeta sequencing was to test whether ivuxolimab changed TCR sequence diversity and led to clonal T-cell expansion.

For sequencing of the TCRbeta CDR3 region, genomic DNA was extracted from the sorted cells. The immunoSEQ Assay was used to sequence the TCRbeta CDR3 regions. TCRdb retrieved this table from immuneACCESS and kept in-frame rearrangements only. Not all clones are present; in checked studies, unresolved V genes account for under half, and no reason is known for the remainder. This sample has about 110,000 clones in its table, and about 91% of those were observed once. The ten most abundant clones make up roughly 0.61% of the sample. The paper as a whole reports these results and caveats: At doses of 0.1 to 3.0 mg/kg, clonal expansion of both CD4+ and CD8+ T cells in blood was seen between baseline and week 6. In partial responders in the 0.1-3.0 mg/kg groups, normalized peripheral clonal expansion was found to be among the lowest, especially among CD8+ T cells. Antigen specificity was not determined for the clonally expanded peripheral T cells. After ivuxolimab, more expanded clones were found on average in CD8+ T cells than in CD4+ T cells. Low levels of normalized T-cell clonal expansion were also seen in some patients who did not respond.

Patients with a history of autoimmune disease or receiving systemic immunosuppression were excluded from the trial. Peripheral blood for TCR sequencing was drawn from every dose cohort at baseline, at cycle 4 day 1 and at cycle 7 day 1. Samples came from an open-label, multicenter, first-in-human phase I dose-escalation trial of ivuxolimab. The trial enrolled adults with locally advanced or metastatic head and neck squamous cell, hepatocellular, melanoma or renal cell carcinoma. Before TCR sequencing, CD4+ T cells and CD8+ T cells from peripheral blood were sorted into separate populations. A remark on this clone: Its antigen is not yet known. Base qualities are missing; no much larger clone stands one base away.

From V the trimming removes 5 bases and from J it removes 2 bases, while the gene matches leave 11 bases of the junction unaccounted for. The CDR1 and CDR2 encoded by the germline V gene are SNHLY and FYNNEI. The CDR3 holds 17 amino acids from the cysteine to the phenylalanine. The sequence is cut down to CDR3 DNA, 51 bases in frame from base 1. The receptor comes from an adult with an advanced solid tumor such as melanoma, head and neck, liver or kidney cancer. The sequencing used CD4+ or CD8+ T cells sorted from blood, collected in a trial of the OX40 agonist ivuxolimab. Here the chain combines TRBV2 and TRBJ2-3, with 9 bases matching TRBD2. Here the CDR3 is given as CASSFSGGGGATDTQYF. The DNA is TGTGCCAGCAGTTTTAGCGGGGGCGGAGGGGCCACAGATACGCAGTATTTT.